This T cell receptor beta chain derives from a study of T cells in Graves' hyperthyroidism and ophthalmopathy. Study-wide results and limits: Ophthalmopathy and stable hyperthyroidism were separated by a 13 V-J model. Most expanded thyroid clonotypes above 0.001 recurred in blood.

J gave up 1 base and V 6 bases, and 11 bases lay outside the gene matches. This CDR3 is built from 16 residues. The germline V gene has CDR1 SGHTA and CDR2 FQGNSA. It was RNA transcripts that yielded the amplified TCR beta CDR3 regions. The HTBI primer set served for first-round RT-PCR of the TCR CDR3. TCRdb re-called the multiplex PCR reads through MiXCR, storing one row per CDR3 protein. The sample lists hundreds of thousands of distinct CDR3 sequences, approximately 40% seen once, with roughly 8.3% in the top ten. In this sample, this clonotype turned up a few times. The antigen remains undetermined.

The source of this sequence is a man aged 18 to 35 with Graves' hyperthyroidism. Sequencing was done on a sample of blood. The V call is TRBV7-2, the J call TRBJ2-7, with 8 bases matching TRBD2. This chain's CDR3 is CASSLTLAVVSYEQYF. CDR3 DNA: TGTGCCAGCAGTTTGACACTAGCGGTCGTTTCCTACGAGCAGTACTTC. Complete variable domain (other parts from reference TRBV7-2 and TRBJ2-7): GAGVSQSPSNKVTEKGKDVELRCDPISGHTALYWYRQSLGQGLEFLIYFQGNSAPDKSGLPSDRFSAERTGGSVSTLTIQRTQQEDSAVYLCASSLTLAVVSYEQYFGPGTRLTVT.